Shown below are 16 T cell receptor beta chains from a single sample sequenced in a study of technical replicates of blood from several donors. The data were produced by immunoSEQ multiplex PCR, yet TCRdb's version contains in-frame clones alone and is incomplete. The sample consists of fewer than 85,000 clones, over 90% of them appearing once. The sequenced sample consisted of PBMCs. The origin of the receptors is a human donor in good health. Some clones in this sample may be carry-over from other donors' samples.

The chain joins TRBV27 to TRBJ2-6; the match to TRBD1 covers 7 bases. The V segment lost 6 bases and the J segment 2 bases; nucleotides outside the gene matches: 4. This CDR3 is 15 amino acids long. In germline, CDR1 is MNHEY, CDR2 SMNVEV (reference sequence). CDR3 loop: CASRLTGTGANVLTF. CDR3 in DNA: TGTGCCAGCAGATTGACAGGGACTGGGGCCAACGTCCTGACTTTC.

The rearrangement joins TRBV19 to TRBJ2-7; 8 bases are a match to TRBD2. The CDR3 runs to 16 residues. Germline V CDR1 and CDR2: LNHDA, SQIVND (reference sequence). The J segment lost 2 bases and the V segment lost 3 bases, leaving 9 bases of the junction unmatched. In DNA, the CDR3 is TGTGCCAGTAGTATCTCCGACGGGGGGGCCGCCTACGAGCAGTACTTC. Amino acid sequence: CASSISDGGAAYEQYF.

V gene TRBV7-7 combines with J gene TRBJ2-3, with 8 nucleotides matching TRBD2. Germline CDR1 SSHAT, CDR2 FNYEAQ (reference sequence). J was trimmed by 3 bases and V by 2 bases; bases with no gene match: 4. This CDR3 is built from 15 residues. This chain's CDR3 is CASSLSGSRTDTQYF. The CDR3 region has the DNA TGTGCCAGCAGCTTAAGCGGGAGTAGAACAGATACGCAGTATTTT.

The chain joins TRBV4-3 to TRBJ1-3, with TRBD1 matching 9 bases. Per the germline V gene, CDR1 is LGHNA and CDR2 is YSLEER. The CDR3 totals 18 residues. The ends lost 0 bases at V and 3 bases at J; junction bases unmatched: 9. CDR3 nucleotides: TGCGCCAGCAGCCAAGATTGGGGACCGACAGGGGGTGGAAACACCATATATTTT. Encoded protein: CASSQDWGPTGGGNTIYF.

V usage is TRBV4-3 and J usage is TRBJ2-1, with 8 bases fitting TRBD2. V lost 4 bases to trimming and J lost 4 bases; unmatched junction nucleotides: 12. The germline V gene has CDR1 LGHNA and CDR2 YSLEER. The CDR3 length is 17 residues. The CDR3 nucleotides are TGCGCCAGCAGCCCCCGGACTGGCGGGAGGTTTTACAATGAGCAGTTCTTC. Translating it yields CASSPRTGGRFYNEQFF.

This rearrangement joins TRBV7-6 to TRBJ1-3; 9 nucleotides agree with TRBD1. This CDR3 is built from 17 residues. Germline CDR1 reads SGHVS; CDR2 reads FNYEAQ. Trimming took 5 bases from V and 3 from J; bases not matched to a gene: 11. CDR3 amino acids: CASSPNPGTGFGNTIYF. Written as DNA, the CDR3 is TGTGCCAGCAGCCCGAACCCGGGGACAGGGTTTGGAAACACCATATATTTT.

The V and J genes are TRBV5-5 and TRBJ2-7, with 8 bases identical to TRBD2. V lost 0 bases and J lost 7; bases outside the gene matches: 6. The CDR3 has 14 amino acids. CDR1 SGHKS and CDR2 YYEKEE come from the germline V gene (reference sequence). In DNA form, the CDR3 reads TGTGCCAGCAGCTTGGAAGCGGGAGCAAGGGAGCAGTACTTC. Amino acid sequence: CASSLEAGAREQYF.

CDR3 in DNA: TGTGCCAGCAGAGGGAGAATAGATGAAAAACTGTTTTTT. It is translated as CASRGRIDEKLFF. V and J are TRBV2 and TRBJ1-4; D gene uncertain. Germline CDR1 SNHLY, CDR2 FYNNEI. The CDR3 is made up of 13 amino acids. V was trimmed by 6 bases and J by 6 bases, leaving 11 bases between them.

This clone was seen just once. This chain joins TRBV28 and TRBJ2-5, with D possibly matching TRBD2 (6 bases). The V end lost 8 bases, the J end lost 1 base, and 23 bases lay between the germline ends. Germline CDR1 is MDHEN and CDR2 is SYDVKM. The CDR3 totals 17 residues. The CDR3 sequence: CASGSSGRGRSQETQYF. The CDR3 DNA follows: TGTGCCAGCGGATCCTCGGGACGGGGGAGATCCCAAGAGACCCAGTACTTC.

CDR3 DNA sequence: TGTGCCAGTAGTACTAGCGGGGGCACAGATACGCAGTATTTT. This translates into CASSTSGGTDTQYF. The rearrangement links TRBV19 to TRBJ2-3; 9 positions match TRBD2. The V and J ends lost 4 bases and 1 base, in that order; junction bases with no gene match: 0. Germline V gene sequence: CDR1 LNHDA, CDR2 SQIVND (reference sequence). The CDR3 is 14 amino acids.

The J gene is TRBJ1-5, the V gene TRBV9; 12 nucleotides align to TRBD1. Trimming removed 4 bases from V and 6 bases from J; junction bases left unmatched: 5. The germline gives CDR1 SGDLS, CDR2 YYNGEE. The CDR3 is 15 residues long. The CDR3, as DNA: TGTGCCAGCAGCCCCGGGACAGGGGGCATTCAGCCCCAGCATTTT. Translating gives CASSPGTGGIQPQHF.

The chain has TRBV5-1 and TRBJ1-1; D unresolved. The CDR3 consists of 14 residues. V was shortened by 0 bases and J by 6 bases, with 12 bases between the two germline ends. Germline-derived CDR1 and CDR2 are SGHRS and YFSETQ. In DNA, the CDR3 is TGCGCCAGCAGCTTGGCCGGAGGAGCGGCTGAAGCTTTCTTT. Its translation is CASSLAGGAAEAFF.

The rearrangement uses TRBV7-3 and TRBJ2-1; 11 nucleotides align to TRBD1. The V gene's germline CDR1 is SGHTA and CDR2 FQGTGA. There are 14 residues in the CDR3. Trimming at V came to 5 bases and at J to 6 bases, leaving 3 bases not matched to a gene. The DNA of the CDR3 is TGTGCCAGCAGCGGGGGACAGGGGGGCAATGAGCAGTTCTTC. This encodes CASSGGQGGNEQFF.

The V and J genes are TRBV7-9 and TRBJ2-1, with TRBD2 matching over 10 bases. Germline assignment: CDR1 SEHNR and CDR2 FQNEAQ (reference sequence). The CDR3 spans 15 residues. After removal of 3 bases from V and 9 bases from J, the junction contained 8 bases not matched to a gene. CDR3 in DNA: TGTGCCAGCAGCTTGGGGTTTAGCGGGGGGCTTGAGCAGTTCTTC. Amino acids: CASSLGFSGGLEQFF.

This clone was observed a handful of times. V gene TRBV27 combines with J gene TRBJ1-5; 8 bases are a match to TRBD1. CDR1 and CDR2 (germline): MNHEY, SMNVEV (reference sequence). The CDR3 runs 13 residues. V shed 5 bases and J 6 bases; nucleotides not matched to a gene: 3. CDR3 in amino acids: CASSKDRAQPQHF. CDR3 coding DNA: TGTGCCAGCAGTAAGGACAGGGCTCAGCCCCAGCATTTT.

This clone was observed once. V gene TRBV5-8 combines with J gene TRBJ2-7; D might be TRBD1 (6 bases). V lost 0 bases and J lost 7, with 11 bases in between. The CDR3 contains 13 residues. Germline V gene lookup returns CDR1 SGHTS and CDR2 YDEGEE. Here the CDR3 DNA reads TGTGCCAGCAGCTTGGAGGGGGTCCGAGAGCAGTACTTC. Residues: CASSLEGVREQYF.